Given below is one T cell receptor beta chain in context. The antigen remains unidentified. The data were produced by immunoSEQ multiplex PCR, yet TCRdb's version contains in-frame clones alone and is incomplete. The table has about 110,000 clones, approximately 90% seen once. The data derive from a study of OX40 agonist ivuxolimab in advanced cancers. Whole-study findings and limits: CD8+ T cells showed, on average, more clonal expansion than CD4+ cells. The CD4+ and CD8+ T cells in the blood had expanded clonally by week 6 at 0.1 to 3.0 mg/kg.

Trimming cost V 3 bases and J 5 bases; bases outside gene matches: 7. Per the germline V gene, CDR1 is SQVTM and CDR2 is ANQGSEA. CDR3 length: 14 residues. The TCR was taken from an adult with an advanced solid tumor such as melanoma, head and neck, liver or kidney cancer. The gene calls are TRBV29-1 and TRBJ2-3; 8 bases fit TRBD2. The sequences come from CD4+ or CD8+ T cells sorted from blood, collected in a trial of the OX40 agonist ivuxolimab. The CDR3, as DNA: TGCAGCGTTGACCAAGCGGGAGAGATAGATACGCAGTATTTT. Protein product: CSVDQAGEIDTQYF.